The 28 T cell receptor beta chains in this list originate from one sample, sequenced in a study of long-term antiretroviral therapy in people with HIV. Researchers ran immunoSEQ v3.0 at survey level. The method was immunoSEQ multiplex PCR; TCRdb's version includes in-frame clones alone and lacks a portion of them. Of about 21,000 clones listed, 82% were seen once; the top ten hold around 8.1%. The source was unsorted PBMCs, collected at the start of antiretroviral therapy. The source of these receptors is a man between 50 and 59 years old with HIV.

The J gene is TRBJ2-7, the V gene TRBV4-3; possibly TRBD1 for D (6 bases). Germline V gives CDR1 LGHNA, CDR2 YSLEER. The V end was cut by 1 base, the J end by 3 bases, with 10 bases between. The CDR3 spans 14 residues. CDR3 nucleotides: TGCGCCAGCAGCCAAGGGACAGATAACTACGAGCAGTACTTC. Its protein is CASSQGTDNYEQYF.

This clone was counted once. J is TRBJ1-1 and V is TRBV28; D call uncertain. The CDR3 is made up of 12 amino acids. Germline CDR1 MDHEN, CDR2 SYDVKM. Trimming cost V 2 bases and J 0 bases, with 1 base left between them. The CDR3 nucleotides read TGTGCCAGCAGTTTACTGAACACTGAAGCTTTCTTT. This encodes CASSLLNTEAFF.

This clone came up a few times. This chain connects TRBV28 to TRBJ2-5; 10 bases are shared with TRBD2. Germline trimming cut 5 bases from V and 5 bases from J; bases unmatched to any gene: 17. Germline V gene data show CDR1 as MDHEN and CDR2 as SYDVKM. CDR3 length: 18 amino acids. CDR3 in DNA: TGTGCCAGCAGTGGACTAGCGGACTCTCCTGGTTTAGGGGAGACCCAGTACTTC. Translating gives CASSGLADSPGLGETQYF. Combining the CDR3 with reference TRBV28 and TRBJ2-5 gives the whole variable domain DVKVTQSSRYLVKRTGEKVFLECVQDMDHENMFWYRQDPGLGLRLIYFSYDVKMKEKGDIPEGYSVSREKKERFSLILESASTNQTSMYLCASSGLADSPGLGETQYFGPGTRLLVL.

The chain combines TRBV5-5 with TRBJ2-1, with no clear D. V lost 0 bases, J lost 6 bases, and 10 bases lay in between. In germline, CDR1 is SGHKS, CDR2 YYEKEE (reference sequence). The CDR3 consists of 14 residues. Here the CDR3 reads CASSLEAAINEQFF. DNA for the CDR3: TGTGCCAGCAGCTTGGAGGCTGCCATCAATGAGCAGTTCTTC.

The V gene is TRBV27, the J gene TRBJ1-2, with D perhaps matching TRBD1 (6 bases). This CDR3 contains 16 residues. V lost 10 bases and J lost 6, with 27 bases in between. Germline CDR1 is MNHEY and CDR2 is SMNVEV (reference sequence). DNA of the CDR3: TGTGCCACCAAGACTAGAACATGGCAGGGGTTTAATGGCTACACCTTC. Protein: CATKTRTWQGFNGYTF.

The chain couples TRBV2 to TRBJ2-7, with TRBD1 matching 7 bases. Trimming removed 7 bases from V and 0 bases from J; junction bases left unmatched: 3. This CDR3 comprises 13 residues. CDR1 and CDR2 from the germline V gene are SNHLY and FYNNEI. CDR3 amino acids: CASKGDSSYEQYF. The DNA of the CDR3 is TGTGCCAGCAAAGGGGACAGCTCCTACGAGCAGTACTTC.

The chain is built from TRBV10-3 and TRBJ1-3; no reliable D call. Looked up from germline, CDR1 is ENHRY and CDR2 is SYGVKD. V shed 7 bases and J shed 0 bases, with 13 bases lying between them. The CDR3 is 15 amino acids. CDR3 region: CAINPGIHSGNTIYF. The CDR3 DNA is TGTGCCATCAATCCAGGCATCCACTCTGGAAACACCATATATTTT.

This clone was counted only a few times. The rearrangement uses TRBV11-2 and TRBJ1-6; D gene ambiguous. Germline CDR1 is SGHAT and CDR2 is FQNNGV. Trimming cost V 6 bases and J 0 bases, with 12 bases left between them. This CDR3 has 16 residues. The CDR3 nucleotides are TGTGCCAGCAGTAAATATGGGAGCTCCTATAATTCACCCCTCCACTTT. Translated, it gives CASSKYGSSYNSPLHF.

This CDR3 reads CASSRKYREETQYF. Written as DNA, the CDR3 is TGTGCCAGCAGCCGAAAATACAGGGAAGAGACCCAGTACTTC. The rearrangement uses TRBV9 and TRBJ2-5; a weak D match, TRBD1 (6 bases). CDR3 length: 14 amino acids. Trimming stripped 4 bases from V and 3 bases from J, with 13 bases between. The germline gives CDR1 SGDLS, CDR2 YYNGEE.

In DNA form, the CDR3 reads TGTGCCAGCAGCTTAACGGGTAGTGGGGACAGGGAAAGTAATGGCTACACCTTC. Translated: CASSLTGSGDRESNGYTF. This rearrangement joins TRBV7-3 to TRBJ1-2; 9 nucleotides align to TRBD1. Per the germline V gene, CDR1 is SGHTA and CDR2 is FQGTGA. V shed 0 bases, J shed 6 bases, and the junction held 14 bases outside the gene matches. The CDR3 contains 18 residues.

This clone occurred once. This chain links TRBV19 with TRBJ1-1; 7 bases align to TRBD1. V shed 7 bases and J 7 bases; nucleotides not matched to a gene: 6. The CDR3 loop spans 12 amino acids. Germline CDR1 reads LNHDA; CDR2 reads SQIVND (reference sequence). The CDR3, as DNA: TGTGCCAGTACCGGGACAGCCTTTGAAGCTTTCTTT. Residues: CASTGTAFEAFF.

The chain recombines TRBV2 with TRBJ2-1; tentatively, D is TRBD1 (5 bases). The ends were cut back, 3 bases at V and 2 bases at J, with 14 bases in the middle. The CDR3 has 16 amino acids. From germline, CDR1 is SNHLY and CDR2 FYNNEI. The CDR3 DNA is TGTGCCAGCAGTGATGAGGAAGGACAACCCTACAATGAGCAGTTCTTC. Its protein product is CASSDEEGQPYNEQFF.

The chain couples TRBV19 to TRBJ2-5; 9 bases agree with TRBD1. The CDR3 loop spans 14 amino acids. Germline V lookup: CDR1 LNHDA, CDR2 SQIVND (reference sequence). V shed 4 bases and J 3 bases; nucleotides not matched to a gene: 3. The CDR3 DNA reads as TGTGCCAGTAGTACGGGGGACAGGGAAGAGACCCAGTACTTC. As protein: CASSTGDREETQYF.

This clone showed up just a few times. V and J are TRBV28 and TRBJ1-5, with unresolved D. The germline V and J ends were trimmed by 9 bases and 0 bases, with 12 bases remaining between them. Germline V gene sequence: CDR1 MDHEN, CDR2 SYDVKM. The CDR3 contains 14 residues. CDR3 amino acids: CASCRDYSNQPQHF. As DNA, the CDR3 is TGTGCCAGTTGTAGGGATTATAGCAATCAGCCCCAGCATTTT.

The V call is TRBV29-1, the J call TRBJ1-1; D unclear. This CDR3 is built from 15 residues. Looked up from germline, CDR1 is SQVTM and CDR2 is ANQGSEA. Trimming stripped 1 base from V and 2 bases from J, with 14 bases between. CDR3 residues: CSVEVAGWVNTEAFF. The DNA of the CDR3 is TGCAGCGTTGAAGTCGCCGGGTGGGTCAACACTGAAGCTTTCTTT. Using reference TRBV29-1 and TRBJ1-1 for the parts outside the CDR3, the full variable domain is SAVISQKPSRDICQRGTSLTIQCQVDSQVTMMFWYRQQPGQSLTLIATANQGSEATYESGFVIDKFPISRPNLTFSTLTVSNMSPEDSSIYLCSVEVAGWVNTEAFFGQGTRLTVV.

The rearrangement joins TRBV2 to TRBJ2-7; D ambiguous. CDR1 and CDR2 from the germline V gene are SNHLY and FYNNEI. The CDR3 runs 13 residues. Trimming pared 2 bases from V and 2 bases from J, leaving 7 bases between. The CDR3 loop reads CASSEKTPYEQYF. The CDR3, as DNA: TGTGCCAGCAGTGAAAAGACCCCCTACGAGCAGTACTTC. Drawing the rest from reference TRBV2 and TRBJ2-7, the complete variable domain is EPEVTQTPSHQVTQMGQEVILRCVPISNHLYFYWYRQILGQKVEFLVSFYNNEISEKSEIFDDQFSVERPDGSNFTLKIRSTKLEDSAMYFCASSEKTPYEQYFGPGTRLTVT.

V gene TRBV19 combines with J gene TRBJ2-2; 7 bases are a match to TRBD1. Germline V gene lookup returns CDR1 LNHDA and CDR2 SQIVND (reference sequence). This CDR3 has 14 amino acids. V dropped 4 bases and J dropped 3; count of bases not matched to a gene: 2. The CDR3 nucleotides are TGTGCCAGTAGTACTACAGGGGACACCGGGGAGCTGTTTTTT. Protein product: CASSTTGDTGELFF.

This chain connects TRBV6-1 to TRBJ2-1; 8 bases line up with TRBD2. The CDR3 runs to 14 residues. The V segment lost 7 bases and the J segment 8 bases; nucleotides outside the gene matches: 10. Per the germline V gene, CDR1 is MNHNS and CDR2 is SASEGT. CDR3 protein: CASTGVAGYDEQFF. The DNA of the CDR3 is TGTGCCAGCACGGGAGTAGCGGGGTACGATGAGCAGTTCTTC.

The chain carries TRBV5-1 and TRBJ2-5; tentative D call: TRBD2 (6 bases). Germline lookup yields CDR1 SGHRS and CDR2 YFSETQ. V lost 0 bases, J lost 7 bases, and 16 bases lay in between. The CDR3 length is 15 residues. The CDR3 spells CASSLVPAEGGTQYF. Here the CDR3 DNA reads TGCGCCAGCAGCTTGGTGCCCGCGGAGGGCGGGACCCAGTACTTC.

The chain joins TRBV5-8 to TRBJ2-7; 8 bases align to TRBD1. Per the germline V gene, CDR1 is SGHTS and CDR2 is YDEGEE. The CDR3 covers 14 residues. J was trimmed by 2 bases and V by 3 bases; bases with no gene match: 4. CDR3 loop: CASSSGQGAYEQYF. CDR3 DNA sequence: TGTGCCAGCAGCTCAGGACAGGGAGCCTACGAGCAGTACTTC.

The chain has TRBV6-1 and TRBJ1-3; no clear D. The CDR3 extends over 14 amino acids. The V and J ends lost 6 bases and 0 bases respectively, with 9 bases between them. CDR1 and CDR2 from the germline V gene are MNHNS and SASEGT. The CDR3 region is CASSHGSSGNTIYF. The CDR3 region has the DNA TGTGCCAGCAGCCACGGGAGCTCTGGAAACACCATATATTTT.

This clone appeared a single time. The rearrangement links TRBV6-1 to TRBJ2-3; 7 bases fit TRBD1. Germline CDR1 and CDR2: MNHNS and SASEGT. J was trimmed by 0 bases and V by 4 bases; bases with no gene match: 4. The CDR3 is made up of 15 amino acids. CDR3 DNA: TGTGCCAGCAGTGTGGGACAGACTAGCACAGATACGCAGTATTTT. Translating it yields CASSVGQTSTDTQYF.

The count of this clone is one. V is TRBV12-5 and J is TRBJ1-2; D might be TRBD1 (6 bases). Germline V gene lookup returns CDR1 LGHNT and CDR2 FRNRAP. CDR3 length: 13 residues. V dropped 5 bases and J dropped 4 bases, with 11 bases sitting between them. The CDR3 is CASGPDRLYGYTF. CDR3 sequence (DNA): TGTGCTAGTGGTCCCGACAGGCTCTATGGCTACACCTTC.

This clone was observed a handful of times. One end of the junction does not line up with germline, which may come from a read error. Written as DNA, the CDR3 is TGTGCCAGCAGCTTAGGTCGACAGAACCCTGAAGCTTTCTTT. Amino acid sequence: CASSLGRQNPEAFF. The V gene is TRBV7-2, the J gene TRBJ1-1; D perhaps matches TRBD1 (5 bases). CDR3 length equals 14 residues. Germline V gives CDR1 SGHTA, CDR2 FQGNSA. Full variable domain (missing parts from reference TRBV7-2 and TRBJ1-1): GAGVSQSPSNKVTEKGKDVELRCDPISGHTALYWYRQSLGQGLEFLIYFQGNSAPDKSGLPSDRFSAERTGGSVSTLTIQRTQQEDSAVYLCASSLGRQNPEAFFGQGTRLTVV.

V gene TRBV10-3 combines with J gene TRBJ1-2; D is undetermined. In germline, CDR1 is ENHRY, CDR2 SYGVKD. Trimming stripped 4 bases from V and 3 bases from J, with 9 bases between. There are 13 residues in the CDR3. CDR3 residues: CAISVGGDYGYTF. The DNA of the CDR3 is TGTGCCATCAGTGTTGGTGGGGACTATGGCTACACCTTC.

This clone has just one count. CDR3 in DNA: TGTGCCAGCAGCCAAGGGGCTAGCGGGATGATCCAAGAGACCCAGTACTTC. It encodes CASSQGASGMIQETQYF. This chain uses TRBV11-2 with TRBJ2-5; TRBD2 matches 9 bases. V shed 5 bases, J shed 1 base, and the junction held 11 bases outside the gene matches. Germline values: CDR1 SGHAT, CDR2 FQNNGV. The CDR3 spans 17 residues.

This chain connects TRBV11-1 to TRBJ2-7; D remains ambiguous. The germline gives CDR1 SGHAT, CDR2 FQDESV (reference sequence). V was clipped by 6 bases and J by 5 bases, with 23 bases between them. This CDR3 has 16 residues. The CDR3 sequence is CASSIIPKTPNHEQYF. DNA of the CDR3: TGTGCCAGCAGTATTATACCGAAGACCCCGAACCACGAGCAGTACTTC.

The chain combines TRBV6-4 with TRBJ2-3, with D possibly being TRBD2 (6 bases). Germline values: CDR1 MRHNA, CDR2 SNTAGT. Trimming left V 5 bases short and J 4 bases short, with 16 bases between. CDR3 size: 15 residues. This CDR3 reads CASSPGGAGADTQYF. The CDR3 bases are TGTGCCAGCAGTCCAGGCGGGGCCGGCGCAGATACGCAGTATTTT.